The 28 T cell receptor beta chains reported below all come from one sample, sequenced in a study of blood T cell repertoires in COVID-19. The table came from immunoSEQ multiplex PCR; TCRdb's copy has only in-frame clones and leaves some out. The table records about 17,000 clones, 80% of them present only once. Sequenced sample: peripheral blood. The source of these receptors is an elderly man with acute or convalescent COVID-19.

V and J are TRBV9 and TRBJ1-3, with no clear D. The CDR3 spans 16 residues. CDR1 is SGDLS, CDR2 YYNGEE, per germline. With 0 bases removed from V and 0 bases from J, the gap between germline ends came to 10 bases. CDR3 sequence: CASSVVPGLSGNTIYF. The CDR3 DNA sequence: TGTGCCAGCAGCGTAGTGCCAGGTCTCTCTGGAAACACCATATATTTT.

The chain carries TRBV4-2 and TRBJ1-1; D perhaps matches TRBD1 (5 bases). The CDR3 spans 16 residues. Per germline, CDR1 LGHNA and CDR2 YNFKEQ. Deletions cut 4 bases from V and 0 bases from J, with 15 bases between. CDR3 region: CASSLKAGSMNTEAFF. As DNA, the CDR3 is TGTGCCAGCAGCCTTAAGGCAGGGTCCATGAACACTGAAGCTTTCTTT.

CDR3 loop: CASSQDLDRGLSGNTIYF. The DNA of the CDR3 is TGCGCCAGCAGCCAAGACTTGGACAGGGGGCTATCTGGAAACACCATATATTTT. The V and J genes are TRBV4-3 and TRBJ1-3; 11 bases fit TRBD1. J gave up 1 base and V 0 bases, and 5 bases lay outside the gene matches. The CDR3 runs to 18 residues. Germline loops: CDR1 LGHNA, CDR2 YSLEER.

The chain joins TRBV18 to TRBJ2-3; D unclear. V lost 6 bases and J 0 bases, leaving 13 bases between the germline ends. From germline, CDR1 is KGHSH and CDR2 LQKENI. This CDR3 contains 15 residues. In nucleotides, the CDR3 is TGTGCCAGCTCCACTACGTTCCTTAGCACAGATACGCAGTATTTT. This gives the protein CASSTTFLSTDTQYF.

The genes are TRBV5-1 and TRBJ2-7, with 7 bases identical to TRBD1. V lost 3 bases, J lost 0 bases, and 3 bases stayed unmatched. The CDR3 has 14 residues. Germline assignment: CDR1 SGHRS and CDR2 YFSETQ. CDR3 amino acids: CASSSGQSSYEQYF. CDR3 nucleotide sequence: TGCGCCAGCAGCTCGGGACAGAGCTCCTACGAGCAGTACTTC. Looking up the rest from reference TRBV5-1 and TRBJ2-7 gives the full variable domain: KAGVTQTPRYLIKTRGQQVTLSCSPISGHRSVSWYQQTPGQGLQFLFEYFSETQRNKGNFPGRFSGRQFSNSRSEMNVSTLELGDSALYLCASSSGQSSYEQYFGPGTRLTVT.

The gene calls are TRBV2 and TRBJ2-3; possibly TRBD1 for D (5 bases). CDR1 and CDR2 (germline): SNHLY, FYNNEI. The CDR3 has 15 amino acids. The V end was cut by 4 bases, the J end by 0 bases, with 11 bases between. The CDR3, as DNA: TGTGCCAGCAGTGGGCAGGGTTCAAGCACAGATACGCAGTATTTT. Residues: CASSGQGSSTDTQYF.

The V call is TRBV18, the J call TRBJ2-3; unclear D gene. Trimming removed 4 bases from V and 0 bases from J, with 5 bases in between. CDR1 and CDR2 (germline): KGHSH, LQKENI. The length of the CDR3 is 13 residues. The CDR3 DNA follows: TGTGCCAGCTCACGAACTAGCACAGATACGCAGTATTTT. Translation gives CASSRTSTDTQYF.

This chain uses TRBV7-8 with TRBJ2-1, with a weak D call TRBD2 (5 bases). The CDR3 totals 16 residues. The germline CDR1 and CDR2 sequences are SGHVS and FQNEAQ. V dropped 5 bases and J dropped 4 bases, with 18 bases sitting between them. CDR3 sequence reads: CASSPRRGWRYNEQFF. The CDR3 coding sequence is TGTGCCAGCAGCCCCCGACGTGGGTGGAGGTACAATGAGCAGTTCTTC. Drawing the rest from reference TRBV7-8 and TRBJ2-1, the complete variable domain is GAGVSQSPRYKVAKRGQDVALRCDPISGHVSLFWYQQALGQGPEFLTYFQNEAQLDKSGLPSDRFFAERPEGSVSTLKIQRTQQEDSAVYLCASSPRRGWRYNEQFFGPGTRLTVL.

The chain links TRBV20-1 to TRBJ2-5, with D uncertain. Trimming took 3 bases from V and 6 from J, leaving 5 bases between them. Germline values: CDR1 DFQATT, CDR2 SNEGSKA (reference sequence). This CDR3 is 10 amino acids long. CDR3 sequence (DNA): TGCAGTGCTAGCGCGAAGACCCAGTACTTC. Translated, it gives CSASAKTQYF.

This clone was detected only once. The CDR3 DNA is TGTGCCAGCAGCGGACAGGGCTACGAGCAGTACTTC. It is translated as CASSGQGYEQYF. The V gene is TRBV6-6, the J gene TRBJ2-7, with 8 bases fitting TRBD1. Germline V gene data show CDR1 as MNHNY and CDR2 as SVGAGI (reference sequence). V lost 6 bases to trimming and J lost 3 bases; unmatched junction nucleotides: 1. CDR3 length: 12 amino acids.

The chain couples TRBV9 to TRBJ2-3, with D possibly being TRBD1 (6 bases). CDR1 SGDLS and CDR2 YYNGEE come from the germline V gene. The CDR3 spans 15 residues. Trimming shortened V by 3 bases and J by 6 bases, and 17 bases separated the two germline ends. CDR3: CASSGNGAQGDTQYF. In DNA form, the CDR3 reads TGTGCCAGCAGCGGAAACGGGGCCCAGGGGGATACGCAGTATTTT. The complete variable domain, with remaining parts taken from reference TRBV9 and TRBJ2-3, reads DSGVTQTPKHLITATGQRVTLRCSPRSGDLSVYWYQQSLDQGLQFLIQYYNGEERAKGNILERFSAQQFPDLHSELNLSSLELGDSALYFCASSGNGAQGDTQYFGPGTRLTVL.

The chain is built from TRBV7-9 and TRBJ1-4; 9 positions match TRBD1. From germline, CDR1 is SEHNR and CDR2 FQNEAQ (reference sequence). The CDR3 has 14 amino acids. The V and J ends lost 4 bases and 5 bases, in that order; junction bases with no gene match: 2. The CDR3 DNA reads TGTGCCAGCAGCTCGGGACAGGGAAATGAAAAACTGTTTTTT. This codes for CASSSGQGNEKLFF.

This clone was detected a few times. The rearrangement uses TRBV7-2 and TRBJ1-6, with D possibly being TRBD1 (5 bases). Germline V CDR1 and CDR2: SGHTA, FQGNSA. V lost 1 base, J lost 1 base, and 8 bases lay in between. The CDR3 has 16 amino acids. CDR3 sequence reads: CASSLEPGSYNSPLHF. In DNA form, the CDR3 reads TGTGCCAGCAGCTTAGAGCCAGGGTCCTATAATTCACCCCTCCACTTT.

V gene TRBV2 combines with J gene TRBJ2-7, with 7 nucleotides matching TRBD2. The CDR3 is 13 amino acids. Germline CDR1 is SNHLY and CDR2 is FYNNEI. Germline trimming cut 5 bases from V and 2 bases from J; bases unmatched to any gene: 3. The CDR3: CASSPTSPYEQYF. DNA for the CDR3: TGTGCCAGCAGTCCGACTAGCCCCTACGAGCAGTACTTC.

The V call is TRBV5-5, the J call TRBJ1-2; 7 nucleotides match TRBD1. In germline, CDR1 is SGHKS, CDR2 YYEKEE (reference sequence). This CDR3 spans 15 amino acids. Trimming took 0 bases from V and 2 from J; bases not matched to a gene: 4. The CDR3 is CASSLGQGDNYGYTF. In DNA form, the CDR3 reads TGTGCCAGCAGCTTGGGGCAGGGGGACAACTATGGCTACACCTTC.

This chain uses TRBV30 with TRBJ2-1; unclear D gene. The CDR3 consists of 14 residues. V lost 5 bases, J lost 4 bases, and 15 bases lay in between. The V gene's germline CDR1 is GTSNPN and CDR2 SVGIG (reference sequence). CDR3 amino acids: CAWGISAIYNEQFF. In nucleotides, the CDR3 is TGTGCCTGGGGCATTTCAGCGATTTACAATGAGCAGTTCTTC. Drawing the rest from reference TRBV30 and TRBJ2-1, the complete variable domain is SQTIHQWPATLVQPVGSPLSLECTVEGTSNPNLYWYRQAAGRGLQLLFYSVGIGQISSEVPQNLSASRPQDRQFILSSKKLLLSDSGFYLCAWGISAIYNEQFFGPGTRLTVL.

The chain combines TRBV6-5 with TRBJ1-6, with D possibly being TRBD1 (5 bases). This CDR3 is built from 14 residues. Germline V gene lookup returns CDR1 MNHEY and CDR2 SVGAGI. V gave up 2 bases and J gave up 12 bases, with 14 bases separating them. The CDR3 reads CASSYIRDSRPLHF. DNA for the CDR3: TGTGCCAGCAGTTACATCAGGGACTCTCGACCCCTCCACTTT.

J is TRBJ1-1 and V is TRBV9; D is uncertain. The germline V gene has CDR1 SGDLS and CDR2 YYNGEE. This CDR3 comprises 13 residues. Trimming took 4 bases from V and 7 from J, leaving 14 bases between them. In nucleotides, the CDR3 is TGTGCCAGCAGCCCCCGCGAGGCAGATGAAGCTTTCTTT. As protein: CASSPREADEAFF. Full variable domain (missing parts from reference TRBV9 and TRBJ1-1): DSGVTQTPKHLITATGQRVTLRCSPRSGDLSVYWYQQSLDQGLQFLIQYYNGEERAKGNILERFSAQQFPDLHSELNLSSLELGDSALYFCASSPREADEAFFGQGTRLTVV.

J is TRBJ2-3 and V is TRBV19, with 11 nucleotides matching TRBD1. The germline CDR1 and CDR2 sequences are LNHDA and SQIVND (reference sequence). V dropped 3 bases and J dropped 5; count of bases not matched to a gene: 1. This CDR3 has 14 amino acids. The CDR3 protein is CASSMGQGVDTQYF. CDR3 nucleotides: TGTGCCAGTAGTATGGGACAGGGGGTAGATACGCAGTATTTT. The whole variable domain, filled in from reference TRBV19 and TRBJ2-3, reads DGGITQSPKYLFRKEGQNVTLSCEQNLNHDAMYWYRQDPGQGLRLIYYSQIVNDFQKGDIAEGYSVSREKKESFPLTVTSAQKNPTAFYLCASSMGQGVDTQYFGPGTRLTVL.

The J gene is TRBJ2-1, the V gene TRBV11-3; TRBD1 aligns across 7 bases. J was trimmed by 2 bases and V by 1 base; bases with no gene match: 2. The CDR3 consists of 15 residues. CDR1 is SGHNT and CDR2 is YENEEA in the germline V gene. CDR3 nucleotide sequence: TGTGCCAGCAGCTTAGTAGGGGGCGCCTACAATGAGCAGTTCTTC. It specifies CASSLVGGAYNEQFF.

CDR3 in DNA: TGTGCCAGCAGCGCCACAGGGCCCTCCTACAATGAGCAGTTCTTC. Translated: CASSATGPSYNEQFF. The chain carries TRBV9 and TRBJ2-1; D is perhaps TRBD1 (6 bases). From germline, CDR1 is SGDLS and CDR2 YYNGEE. V was cut by 3 bases and J by 0 bases, with 10 bases left in between. The CDR3 has 15 amino acids.

This rearrangement joins TRBV19 to TRBJ1-5, with TRBD1 matching 8 bases. The CDR3 loop spans 19 amino acids. CDR1 and CDR2 (germline): LNHDA, SQIVND (reference sequence). Trimming removed 6 bases from V and 4 bases from J; junction bases left unmatched: 20. CDR3: CASRPQFGTGASRNQPQHF. As DNA, the CDR3 is TGTGCCAGTAGGCCCCAATTTGGGACAGGCGCTTCTAGAAATCAGCCCCAGCATTTT.

The chain has TRBV15 and TRBJ1-2; the match to TRBD1 covers 9 bases. With V trimmed by 2 bases and J by 4 bases, 2 bases remained unmatched. This CDR3 is 14 amino acids long. Germline loops: CDR1 LNHNV, CDR2 YYDKDF (reference sequence). CDR3: CATSRMGQGYGYTF. The CDR3 DNA reads TGTGCCACCAGCAGAATGGGACAGGGCTATGGCTACACCTTC.

The V gene is TRBV18, the J gene TRBJ1-2; perhaps TRBD1 as D (5 bases). Trimming cost V 3 bases and J 1 base, with 12 bases left between them. The CDR3 extends over 15 amino acids. Per the germline V gene, CDR1 is KGHSH and CDR2 is LQKENI. CDR3: CASSPQGTGNYGYTF. The CDR3, as DNA: TGTGCCAGCTCACCGCAGGGAACGGGTAACTATGGCTACACCTTC.

The V call is TRBV6-5, the J call TRBJ2-1; D is perhaps TRBD1 (5 bases). The CDR3 totals 14 residues. The germline V gene encodes CDR1 MNHEY and CDR2 SVGAGI. The V and J ends lost 6 bases and 7 bases respectively, with 16 bases between them. CDR3 region: CASSKGYLWNEQFF. The CDR3 coding sequence is TGTGCCAGCAGCAAGGGGTACCTTTGGAATGAGCAGTTCTTC.

This clone was seen a handful of times. The chain combines TRBV7-2 with TRBJ1-5; weak D call: TRBD1 (6 bases). The CDR3 runs to 18 residues. V was shortened by 2 bases and J by 0 bases, with 17 bases between the two germline ends. Per germline, CDR1 SGHTA and CDR2 FQGNSA. The DNA for the CDR3 is TGTGCCAGCAGCTTATATGTTGGGGACATATATAGCAATCAGCCCCAGCATTTT. Its translation: CASSLYVGDIYSNQPQHF.

J is TRBJ2-3 and V is TRBV6-2 or TRBV6-3, with TRBD2 matching 9 bases. Per germline, CDR1 MNHEY and CDR2 SVGEGT. J lost 5 bases, V lost 4 bases, and 7 bases had no gene match. The CDR3 is made up of 15 amino acids. CDR3: CASSSSSGARDTQYF. CDR3 in DNA: TGTGCCAGCAGTTCGTCTAGCGGGGCGAGAGATACGCAGTATTTT.

This sequence joins TRBV11-2 and TRBJ2-7; 10 bases match TRBD2. The germline V gene encodes CDR1 SGHAT and CDR2 FQNNGV. This CDR3 contains 15 residues. V lost 6 bases and J lost 0; bases outside the gene matches: 5. CDR3 bases: TGTGCCAGCAGAGGCGGGACTAGCGTCTCCTACGAGCAGTACTTC. Translating it yields CASRGGTSVSYEQYF.